This record looks at one T cell receptor (beta chain) sequence and its context. This record belongs to a study of blood T cell repertoires in COVID-19. Study-level background: Samples came from the United States, Italy and Spain, spanning acute and convalescent COVID-19. PBMCs, B-cell-depleted T cells, or T cells provided the cDNA or gDNA that made up the material.

In the original processing: Amplification from reference gene primers served as the basis for estimated nucleated cell counts. Sequenced by immunoSEQ multiplex PCR; TCRdb stores in-frame clones only, minus some. V and J calls and clone size come straight from that table; D and trimming were deduced from the DNA. There are fewer than 120,000 clones in the sample; around 68% occur only once, and less than 10% lies in the top ten. Germline CDR1 LNHDA, CDR2 SQIVND (reference sequence). The V end lost 4 bases, the J end lost 4 bases, and 7 bases lay between the germline ends. The CDR3 length is 12 residues.

J is TRBJ2-5 and V is TRBV19, with no clear D. The clonotype originates from a woman aged 60-70 years with acute or convalescent COVID-19. Sequencing used peripheral blood. Written as DNA, the CDR3 is TGTGCCAGTAGTAGGTTCGGAGAGACCCAGTACTTC. Translated: CASSRFGETQYF.